This T cell receptor beta chain appears in the sequencing data of a study of cytomegalovirus exposure and HLA in healthy donors. Germline V gene data show CDR1 as MDHEN and CDR2 as SYDVKM. The CDR3 runs to 14 residues. V was pared by 5 bases and J by 5 bases, with 15 bases between. The PCR used 60 Vbeta and 13 Jbeta primers. Using immunoSEQ multiplex PCR, the repertoire was profiled, and TCRdb retains in-frame clones only, with some absent. The sample lists roughly 190,000 clones; around 82% were seen once. This sequence originates from a man aged 35 to 55 in good health and CMV-seropositive. The V and J genes are TRBV28 and TRBJ2-5; maybe TRBD2 (6 bases). Sequencing was done on a sample of PBMCs. The CDR3 DNA reads as TGTGCCAGCAGTCCTCCGACGGGAGAGGAGACCCAGTACTTC. Residues: CASSPPTGEETQYF.